This T cell receptor beta chain originates from a study of Ad26.COV2.S vaccination and SARS-CoV-2 variants. Whole-study context: Ad26.COV2.S, an intramuscular injection, was given once or twice 56 days apart. Study outcomes and limitations: Ad26.COV2.S recipients had broader spike-specific TCRs (P = 0.0014).

Assay used: immunoSEQ multiplex PCR; TCRdb lists only in-frame clones, some missing. This table has about 390,000 clones, about 90% appearing once. Specified treatment: around 19 received Ad26.COV2.S at low or high dose, single or two shots; 5 received placebo; per-sample allocation not given. Day 63 after the first vaccine or placebo injection was the time point for sampling. With respect to this clone: Antigen specificity is unknown.

This clonotype originated in a person aged 18-60 years who received the Ad26.COV2.S COVID-19 vaccine or a placebo. The sequences come from peripheral blood, collected in a trial of Ad26.COV2.S vaccine versus placebo.

The CDR3 DNA reads as TGTGCCAGCAGCTACTCGGCGAGAGGGCCAACTAATGACCAACTGTTTTTT. Protein product: CASSYSARGPTNDQLFF. This sequence joins TRBV5-4 and TRBJ1-4, with no clear D. The CDR3 has 17 amino acids. V shed 3 bases and J shed 12 bases, with 27 bases lying between them. From germline, CDR1 is SGHNT and CDR2 YYREEE (reference sequence).